This T cell receptor beta chain was sequenced for a study of post-analysis software for immune sequencing data. Study-wide context: Included courses were relapsing-remitting and secondary progressive multiple sclerosis; progressive-relapsing multiple sclerosis was also included.

Study-level findings and limits: Patients showed TRBV5-6, TRBV5-1 and TRBV20-1 among roughly 5 TRBV segments more frequent than in controls.

This CDR3 comprises 17 residues. The V and J ends lost 0 bases and 5 bases, in that order; junction bases with no gene match: 7. The germline V gene encodes CDR1 LGHNA and CDR2 YSLEER. TCR beta cDNA libraries had unique molecular identifiers. Using its own MiXCR run on the PCR reads, TCRdb lists one record per CDR3 protein. The sample lists roughly 700,000 distinct CDR3 sequences, approximately 30% occurring once. Concerning this clonotype: Its antigen is unidentified.

This receptor was identified in a girl aged 10-17 years with multiple sclerosis. The chain couples TRBV4-3 to TRBJ2-2; TRBD1 matches 9 bases. Input material: blood. CDR3 in amino acids: CASSQERGTGWTGELFF. The CDR3 region has the DNA TGCGCCAGCAGCCAAGAAAGGGGGACAGGGTGGACCGGGGAGCTGTTTTTT.